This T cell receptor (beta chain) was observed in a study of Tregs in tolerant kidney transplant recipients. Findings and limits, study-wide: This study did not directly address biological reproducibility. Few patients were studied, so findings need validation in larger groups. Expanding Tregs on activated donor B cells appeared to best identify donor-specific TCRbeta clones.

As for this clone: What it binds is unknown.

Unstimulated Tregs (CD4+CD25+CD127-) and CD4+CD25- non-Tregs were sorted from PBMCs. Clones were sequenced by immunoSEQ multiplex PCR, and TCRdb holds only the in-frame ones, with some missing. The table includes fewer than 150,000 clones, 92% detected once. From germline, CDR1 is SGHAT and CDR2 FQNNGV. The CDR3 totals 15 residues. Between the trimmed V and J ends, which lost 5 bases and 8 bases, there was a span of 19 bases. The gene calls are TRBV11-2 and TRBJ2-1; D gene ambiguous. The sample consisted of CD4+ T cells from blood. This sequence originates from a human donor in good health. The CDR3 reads CASSPLEKRSDEQFF. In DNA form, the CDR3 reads TGTGCCAGCAGCCCTCTGGAAAAACGAAGCGATGAGCAGTTCTTC.